This T cell receptor (beta chain) came from a study of early T cells in non-severe SARS-CoV-2 infection. Study context: The study sequenced bulk RNA from unsorted whole blood, with chains unpaired. Findings and limits, study-wide: VDJdb-based matching was biased toward anti-spike CD8 responses and missed private and CD4 specificities.

This CDR3 contains 15 residues. Germline loops: CDR1 MNHEY, CDR2 SVGAGI. Deletions cut 5 bases from V and 2 bases from J, with 14 bases between. The TCR library protocol was used to attach unique molecular identifiers. These identifiers were attached to individual cDNA molecules. TCRdb independently ran MiXCR on the 5' RACE reads; one entry per CDR3 protein. Of more than 55,000 distinct CDR3 sequences in the sample, around 13% were seen once. This clonotype was counted once. Its antigen remains unidentified. This TCR derives from an adult who was a healthcare worker with PCR-confirmed SARS-CoV-2 infection or an uninfected control (not recorded which). Sequencing was carried out using whole blood. The V and J genes are TRBV6-5 and TRBJ2-3; D unresolved. The CDR3 loop is CASSPQGAITDTQYF. CDR3 DNA: TGTGCCAGCAGTCCACAAGGTGCGATCACAGATACGCAGTATTTT.